One sample yielded the 30 T cell receptor beta chains listed below, sequenced in a study of T cells in Graves' hyperthyroidism and ophthalmopathy. Amplification targeted TCR beta CDR3 regions from RNA transcripts. The TCR CDR3 first-round RT-PCR relied on the HTBI primer set. One entry per CDR3 protein results from TCRdb running MiXCR on the multiplex PCR reads. The sample shows about 98,000 distinct CDR3 sequences, roughly 40% of them seen only once. Material: peripheral blood or thyroid tissue (not recorded which). The source is a woman aged 30 to 39 with Graves' hyperthyroidism.

Comment on this clonotype: A much larger clone differs from this one at a single base, so this may be a read error. The chain links TRBV2 to TRBJ2-7, with D possibly called TRBD1 or TRBD2 (6 bases each). The CDR3 consists of 15 residues. V was pared by 7 bases and J by 2 bases, with 18 bases between. Looked up from germline, CDR1 is SNHLY and CDR2 is FYNNEI. CDR3 residues: CASIQGRTGTYEQYF. DNA for the CDR3: TGTGCCAGCATCCAGGGGAGGACTGGCACCTACGAGCAGTACTTC.

This clonotype is categorized as medium-sized. The V and J genes are TRBV10-3 and TRBJ2-7; D not resolved. There are 13 residues in the CDR3. Trimming took off 4 bases at V and 4 bases at J, with 11 bases between the two ends. Germline CDR1 reads ENHRY; CDR2 reads SYGVKD. CDR3 sequence: CAISGGPPYEQYF. DNA of the CDR3: TGTGCCATCAGTGGCGGACCCCCTTACGAGCAGTACTTC.

As for this clonotype: A read error may be the cause here, since a much bigger clone is one base away. The gene calls are TRBV6-1 and TRBJ1-1; 7 bases are shared with TRBD1. From germline, CDR1 is MNHNS and CDR2 SASEGT. The length of the CDR3 is 16 residues. DNA of the CDR3: TGTGCCAGCAGCGAACTCCCGCCAGGGGGGGGCACTGAAGCTCTCTTT. Its protein product is CASSELPPGGGTEALF.

This clonotype was detected ten times or more. J is TRBJ1-2 and V is TRBV5-5, with 7 bases identical to TRBD1. The CDR3 is 14 residues long. J was trimmed by 6 bases and V by 4 bases; bases with no gene match: 9. The V gene's germline CDR1 is SGHKS and CDR2 YYEKEE (reference sequence). CDR3 residues: CASSIRTGDNGYTF. DNA for the CDR3: TGTGCCAGCAGCATCAGAACAGGGGACAATGGCTACACCTTC.

V and J are TRBV20-1 and TRBJ2-7; 12 positions agree with TRBD2. Per the germline V gene, CDR1 is DFQATT and CDR2 is SNEGSKA (reference sequence). The CDR3 has 16 residues. Losses at the gene ends were 0 bases for V and 5 bases for J; bases not matched to a gene: 8. CDR3 sequence: CSARDLAGGPLDEQYF. DNA of the CDR3: TGCAGTGCTAGAGATCTAGCGGGAGGGCCTTTAGACGAGCAGTACTTC.

J is TRBJ2-2 and V is TRBV5-1, with a tentative D call TRBD2 (5 bases). Germline V CDR1 and CDR2: SGHRS, YFSETQ. The CDR3 spans 14 residues. The V end was cut by 7 bases, the J end by 0 bases, with 10 bases between. As DNA, the CDR3 is TGCGCCAGCGGCACCGGGGCGAACACCGGGGAGCTGTTTTTT. It translates to CASGTGANTGELFF.

The chain carries TRBV25-1 and TRBJ1-4; D unresolved. The CDR3 runs 10 residues. V lost 8 bases and J 10 bases, leaving 8 bases between the germline ends. Germline assignment: CDR1 MGHDK and CDR2 SYGVNS. The CDR3 bases are TGTGCCAGCTCCGCCCGAAAACTGTTTTTT. This sequence encodes CASSARKLFF.

This clonotype has a count of ten or more. The chain employs TRBV11-2 and TRBJ2-7; D assignment may be TRBD1 or TRBD2 (6 bases each). Germline-derived CDR1 and CDR2 are SGHAT and FQNNGV. This CDR3 comprises 19 residues. V was cut by 0 bases and J by 7 bases, with 28 bases left in between. CDR3 DNA: TGTGCCAGCAGCTTAGAGTCCACGGGGGCAGGGACGGGGTATCGGGAGCAGTACTTC. Translation: CASSLESTGAGTGYREQYF.

This clonotype was recorded at least ten times. This chain connects TRBV9 to TRBJ2-5; possibly TRBD1 for D (5 bases). The CDR3 covers 14 residues. Germline CDR1 and CDR2: SGDLS and YYNGEE. Trimming shortened V by 1 base and J by 3 bases, and 10 bases separated the two germline ends. The CDR3 DNA sequence: TGTGCCAGCAGCGTAAACCCGACAGAAGAGACCCAGTACTTC. Protein sequence: CASSVNPTEETQYF.

This clonotype showed up just a few times. The genes are TRBV28 and TRBJ2-3; D call uncertain. This CDR3 is 14 amino acids long. The germline V gene encodes CDR1 MDHEN and CDR2 SYDVKM. The V end lost 2 bases, the J end lost 2 bases, and 8 bases lay between the germline ends. CDR3 sequence reads: CASSLDGDTDTQYF. CDR3 DNA sequence: TGTGCCAGCAGTTTAGACGGTGACACAGATACGCAGTATTTT.

The J gene is TRBJ1-2, the V gene TRBV7-8; TRBD1 is a possible D gene (6 bases). The germline CDR1 and CDR2 sequences are SGHVS and FQNEAQ. The CDR3 has 14 residues. V was trimmed by 5 bases and J by 6 bases, leaving 16 bases between them. CDR3 in DNA: TGTGCCAGCAGCACAAGCAGGGGAGCTCATGGCTACACCTTC. Its protein is CASSTSRGAHGYTF.

This clonotype was counted at least ten times. The gene calls are TRBV4-1 and TRBJ1-1; D not resolved. V was trimmed by 1 base and J by 1 base, leaving 7 bases between them. Germline-derived CDR1 and CDR2 are MGHRA and YSYEKL. CDR3 length: 14 amino acids. For the CDR3, the DNA is TGCGCCAGCAGCCAAGGACTAGCGAACACTGAAGCTTTCTTT. Translating gives CASSQGLANTEAFF.

This clonotype was observed many times. The chain couples TRBV15 to TRBJ2-5; TRBD2 matches at 8 bases. V shed 0 bases, J shed 4 bases, and the junction held 4 bases outside the gene matches. Per germline, CDR1 LNHNV and CDR2 YYDKDF (reference sequence). This CDR3 comprises 15 residues. The CDR3 sequence: CATSRDGLAIETQYF. The DNA for the CDR3 is TGTGCCACCAGCAGAGATGGACTAGCTATAGAGACCCAGTACTTC. The full variable domain, in which reference TRBV15 and TRBJ2-5 provide the parts outside the CDR3, is DAMVIQNPRYQVTQFGKPVTLSCSQTLNHNVMYWYQQKSSQAPKLLFHYYDKDFNNEADTPDNFQSRRPNTSFCFLDIRSPGLGDTAMYLCATSRDGLAIETQYFGPGTRLLVL.

This chain connects TRBV20-1 to TRBJ2-5, with a weak D call TRBD1 (6 bases). V lost 1 base, J lost 4 bases, and 13 bases lay in between. Germline values: CDR1 DFQATT, CDR2 SNEGSKA (reference sequence). The CDR3 is 14 amino acids. The CDR3 loop is CSARGPGARETQYF. The CDR3 nucleotides read TGCAGTGCTAGAGGGCCAGGGGCGAGAGAGACCCAGTACTTC.

The chain has TRBV7-2 and TRBJ2-7; perhaps D is TRBD1 or TRBD2 (5 bases each). Germline V lookup: CDR1 SGHTA, CDR2 FQGNSA. Between the trimmed V and J ends, which lost 0 bases and 2 bases, there was a span of 8 bases. This CDR3 has 14 amino acids. CDR3 sequence: CASSLAGTPYEQYF. CDR3 nucleotide sequence: TGTGCCAGCAGCTTAGCCGGGACCCCCTACGAGCAGTACTTC.

This clonotype was counted at least ten times. The chain combines TRBV5-1 with TRBJ1-6, with 7 bases fitting TRBD1. The CDR3 is 15 amino acids. Germline CDR1 SGHRS, CDR2 YFSETQ. V trimming: 0 bases; J trimming: 7 bases; junction bases outside the gene matches: 4. Here the CDR3 DNA reads TGCGCCAGCAGCTTGGGAGGGGGCCTCAATTCACCCCTCCACTTT. As protein: CASSLGGGLNSPLHF.

The chain combines TRBV12-3 or TRBV12-4 with TRBJ2-5; TRBD2 matches 9 bases. The CDR3 has 16 amino acids. Unmatched junction bases numbered 11, after V lost 6 bases and J lost 3 bases. CDR3 in DNA: TGTGCCAGCAGACGCCCTAAGGCTAGCGGGAAAGAGACCCAGTACTTC. Translated, it gives CASRRPKASGKETQYF.

This clonotype was detected many times. V is TRBV12-3 or TRBV12-4 and J is TRBJ2-2; weak D call: TRBD1 (5 bases). Trimming stripped 5 bases from V and 2 bases from J, with 9 bases between. This CDR3 spans 14 amino acids. CDR3 DNA sequence: TGTGCCAGCAGTCGACAGTTAAACACCGGGGAGCTGTTTTTT. Translated: CASSRQLNTGELFF.

This clonotype was picked up many times. This chain links TRBV6-1 with TRBJ1-2; no clear D. CDR3 length: 17 amino acids. Per germline, CDR1 MNHNS and CDR2 SASEGT. V lost 0 bases and J 1 base, leaving 15 bases between the germline ends. The CDR3 reads CASSEAVGRRGNYGYTF. CDR3 bases: TGTGCCAGCAGTGAAGCGGTAGGGCGACGGGGTAACTATGGCTACACCTTC.

This clonotype has more than one count but fewer than ten. This rearrangement joins TRBV28 to TRBJ1-2; TRBD1 matches at 7 bases. This CDR3 is 15 amino acids long. The germline V gene has CDR1 MDHEN and CDR2 SYDVKM. Trimming took 3 bases from V and 2 from J; bases not matched to a gene: 6. As DNA, the CDR3 is TGTGCCAGCAGTTTGAGCGGGACAGCAAACTATGGCTACACCTTC. It is translated as CASSLSGTANYGYTF.

This clonotype was observed many times. This chain links TRBV9 with TRBJ2-2; 10 bases align to TRBD1. With 4 bases clipped from V and 6 bases from J, the junction kept 6 bases outside the gene matches. Germline lookup yields CDR1 SGDLS and CDR2 YYNGEE. The CDR3 loop spans 15 amino acids. The CDR3 DNA follows: TGTGCCAGCAGCAGAGACAGGGGGCTGGCCGGGGAGCTGTTTTTT. It translates to CASSRDRGLAGELFF. Full variable domain (missing parts from reference TRBV9 and TRBJ2-2): DSGVTQTPKHLITATGQRVTLRCSPRSGDLSVYWYQQSLDQGLQFLIQYYNGEERAKGNILERFSAQQFPDLHSELNLSSLELGDSALYFCASSRDRGLAGELFFGEGSRLTVL.

This clonotype was detected many times. The chain combines TRBV12-3 or TRBV12-4 with TRBJ1-4; 9 positions match TRBD1. The V gene end was trimmed by 6 bases and the J gene end by 6 bases; junction bases not matched to a gene: 8. The CDR3 has 15 amino acids. The CDR3 coding sequence is TGTGCCAGCAGACGGCGACAGGGGGTAGATGAAAAACTGTTTTTT. This translates into CASRRRQGVDEKLFF.

This clonotype has a count of ten or more. The rearrangement uses TRBV19 and TRBJ2-5; D is unresolved. CDR1 LNHDA and CDR2 SQIVND come from the germline V gene (reference sequence). Trimming pared 7 bases from V and 4 bases from J, leaving 7 bases between. The CDR3 consists of 11 residues. The CDR3 coding sequence is TGTGCCAGTACCGACCGAGAGACCCAGTACTTC. The encoded protein is CASTDRETQYF.

In regard to this clonotype: One end of the junction fails to match germline, which may point to a read error. The genes are TRBV7-2 and TRBJ1-1; D is uncertain. There are 15 residues in the CDR3. Looked up from germline, CDR1 is SGHTA and CDR2 is FQGNSA. The DNA for the CDR3 is TGTGCCAGCAGTCAACGGGGAAGAGGTAACGCTGAAGCTTTTTTT. Amino acid sequence: CASSQRGRGNAEAFF.

This clonotype was counted many times. The rearrangement links TRBV9 to TRBJ2-3; D possibly matches TRBD1 or TRBD2 (5 bases each). Germline loops: CDR1 SGDLS, CDR2 YYNGEE. CDR3 size: 14 residues. V was cut by 4 bases and J by 3 bases, with 12 bases left in between. This chain's CDR3 is CASSPGPLTDTQYF. CDR3 in DNA: TGTGCCAGCAGCCCGGGACCACTGACAGATACGCAGTATTTT.

This clonotype was seen repeatedly, ten times or more. The chain uses TRBV29-1 and TRBJ2-2, with TRBD2 matching over 8 bases. The V gene's germline CDR1 is SQVTM and CDR2 ANQGSEA. There are 15 residues in the CDR3. The J segment lost 6 bases and the V segment lost 6 bases, leaving 12 bases of the junction unmatched. The CDR3 DNA reads as TGCAGCGTCGCCCCAGTAACTAGCGGAGCCGGGGAGCTGTTTTTT. Residues: CSVAPVTSGAGELFF.

The chain carries TRBV24-1 and TRBJ1-4; the match to TRBD1 covers 9 bases. Germline loops: CDR1 KGHDR, CDR2 SFDVKD. CDR3 length: 15 amino acids. V was pared by 6 bases and J by 7 bases, with 8 bases of the junction left unmatched. As DNA, the CDR3 is TGTGCCACCAGTCCTACAGGGGGCGAAGGTGAAAAACTGTTTTTT. This encodes CATSPTGGEGEKLFF.

By its share, this clonotype is medium-sized. The CDR3 loop is CASPSPATNEKLFF. In DNA form, the CDR3 reads TGTGCCTCACCGAGCCCAGCAACTAATGAAAAACTGTTTTTT. The V and J genes are TRBV10-3 and TRBJ1-4; the D is unclear. Germline V gene lookup returns CDR1 ENHRY and CDR2 SYGVKD. Deletions cut 11 bases from V and 0 bases from J, with 13 bases between. The CDR3 consists of 14 residues.

This clonotype was counted at least ten times. The gene calls are TRBV7-9 and TRBJ2-3, with 10 positions matching TRBD2. The CDR3 loop spans 16 amino acids. Germline CDR1 SEHNR, CDR2 FQNEAQ (reference sequence). V lost 6 bases and J lost 2; bases outside the gene matches: 8. CDR3 amino acids: CASSHLAGGITDTQYF. The CDR3 nucleotides are TGTGCCAGCAGTCATTTAGCGGGAGGAATCACAGATACGCAGTATTTT. Combining the CDR3 with reference TRBV7-9 and TRBJ2-3 gives the whole variable domain DTGVSQNPRHKITKRGQNVTFRCDPISEHNRLYWYRQTLGQGPEFLTYFQNEAQLEKSRLLSDRFSAERPKGSFSTLEIQRTEQGDSAMYLCASSHLAGGITDTQYFGPGTRLTVL.

In regard to this clonotype: The CDR3 carries no conserved terminal phenylalanine or tryptophan, so it likely arises from a read error. The CDR3: CASSSSQGGELFY. The CDR3 bases are TGTGCCAGCAGCTCATCTCAGGGAGGTGAACTGTTTTAT. The rearrangement uses TRBV13 and TRBJ1-4, with D tentatively TRBD1 (5 bases). V shed 4 bases and J shed 12 bases, with 15 bases lying between them. In germline, CDR1 is PRHDT, CDR2 FYEKMQ (reference sequence). CDR3 length equals 13 residues.